This TCR beta chain was documented in a study of breast tumors, draining lymph nodes, adjacent tissues. Breast cancer patients provided tissue from their axillary draining lymph nodes. V shed 3 bases and J shed 2 bases, with 11 bases lying between them. CDR1 and CDR2 from the germline V gene are SGHVS and FNYEAQ. This CDR3 comprises 15 residues. Many counts were recorded for this clonotype. A single record per CDR3 protein comes from TCRdb applying MiXCR to the multiplex PCR reads. Seen here are about 140,000 distinct CDR3 sequences, about 31% observed once, and the top ten hold roughly 2.3%. Sample: axillary lymph node tissue. This receptor was obtained from a female donor with breast cancer. Some clones in this sample may be carry-over from other donors' samples. The chain recombines TRBV7-6 with TRBJ1-5; D might be TRBD1 (6 bases). Written as DNA, the CDR3 is TGTGCCAGCAGCTTGGGGGGGCAAGGCAATCAGCCCCAGCATTTT. Its protein is CASSLGGQGNQPQHF. Full variable domain (missing parts from reference TRBV7-6 and TRBJ1-5): GAGVSQSPRYKVTKRGQDVALRCDPISGHVSLYWYRQALGQGPEFLTYFNYEAQQDKSGLPNDRFSAERPEGSISTLTIQRTEQRDSAMYRCASSLGGQGNQPQHFGDGTRLSIL.